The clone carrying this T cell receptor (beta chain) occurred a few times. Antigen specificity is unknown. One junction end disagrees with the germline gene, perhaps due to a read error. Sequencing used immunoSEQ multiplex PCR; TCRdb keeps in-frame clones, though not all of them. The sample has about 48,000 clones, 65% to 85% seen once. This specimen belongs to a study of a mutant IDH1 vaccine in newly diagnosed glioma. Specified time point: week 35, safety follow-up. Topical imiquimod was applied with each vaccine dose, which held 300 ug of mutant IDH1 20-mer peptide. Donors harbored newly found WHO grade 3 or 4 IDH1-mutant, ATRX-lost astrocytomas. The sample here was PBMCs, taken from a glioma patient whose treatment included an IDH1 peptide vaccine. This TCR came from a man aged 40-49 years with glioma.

CDR3 sequence: CASSLGEGAGELFF. CDR3 coding DNA: TGTGCTAGCAGCTTAGGAGAAGGTGCCGGGGAGCTGTTTTTT. This chain links TRBV7-7 with TRBJ2-2; no clear D. Germline V CDR1 and CDR2: SSHAT, FNYEAQ (reference sequence). The CDR3 has 14 amino acids.